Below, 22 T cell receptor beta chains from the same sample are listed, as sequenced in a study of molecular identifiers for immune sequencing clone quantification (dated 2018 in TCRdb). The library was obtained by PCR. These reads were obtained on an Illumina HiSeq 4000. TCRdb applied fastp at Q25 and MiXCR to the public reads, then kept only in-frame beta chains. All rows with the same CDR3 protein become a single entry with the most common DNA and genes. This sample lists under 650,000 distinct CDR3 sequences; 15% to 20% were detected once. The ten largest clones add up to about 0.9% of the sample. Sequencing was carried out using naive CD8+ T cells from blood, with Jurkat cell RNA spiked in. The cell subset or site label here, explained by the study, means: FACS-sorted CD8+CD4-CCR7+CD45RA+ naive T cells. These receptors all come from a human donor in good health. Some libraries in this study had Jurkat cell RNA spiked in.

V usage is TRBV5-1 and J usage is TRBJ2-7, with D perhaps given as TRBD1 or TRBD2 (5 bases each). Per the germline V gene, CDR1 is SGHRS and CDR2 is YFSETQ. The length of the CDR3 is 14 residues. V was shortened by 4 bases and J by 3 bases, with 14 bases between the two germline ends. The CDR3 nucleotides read TGCGCCAGCAGCGGGGGACGGATGAACTACGAGCAGTACTTC. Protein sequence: CASSGGRMNYEQYF.

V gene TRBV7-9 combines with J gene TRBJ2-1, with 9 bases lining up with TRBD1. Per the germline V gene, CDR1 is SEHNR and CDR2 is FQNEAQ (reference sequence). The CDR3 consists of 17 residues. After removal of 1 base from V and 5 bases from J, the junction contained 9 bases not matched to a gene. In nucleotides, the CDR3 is TGTGCCAGCAGCTTAGATCGGACAGGGGTTTTCGACAATGAGCAGTTCTTC. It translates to CASSLDRTGVFDNEQFF.

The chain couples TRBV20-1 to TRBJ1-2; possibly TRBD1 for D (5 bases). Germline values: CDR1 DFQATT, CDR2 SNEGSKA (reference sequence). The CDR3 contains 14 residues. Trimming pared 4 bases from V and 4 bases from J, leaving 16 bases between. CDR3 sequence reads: CSAKDRERFYGYTF. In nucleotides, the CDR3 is TGCAGTGCTAAAGACAGAGAACGTTTCTATGGCTACACCTTC.

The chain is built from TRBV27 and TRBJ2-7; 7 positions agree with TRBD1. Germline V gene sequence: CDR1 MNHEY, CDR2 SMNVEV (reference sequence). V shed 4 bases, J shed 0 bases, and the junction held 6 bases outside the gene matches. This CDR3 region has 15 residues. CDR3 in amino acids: CASSSQTGSSYEQYF. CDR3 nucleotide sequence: TGTGCCAGCAGTTCCCAGACAGGGAGCTCCTACGAGCAGTACTTC.

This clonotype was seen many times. The CDR3 protein is CASSPRRGAESNEKLFF. The CDR3 nucleotides read TGCGCCAGCAGTCCCAGGCGGGGCGCAGAGAGTAATGAAAAACTGTTTTTT. The chain uses TRBV23-1 and TRBJ1-4, with a weak D call TRBD1 (5 bases). TRBV23-1 is designated an ORF whose function remains uncertain. Trimming left V 4 bases short and J 4 bases short, with 19 bases between. The CDR3 runs to 17 residues.

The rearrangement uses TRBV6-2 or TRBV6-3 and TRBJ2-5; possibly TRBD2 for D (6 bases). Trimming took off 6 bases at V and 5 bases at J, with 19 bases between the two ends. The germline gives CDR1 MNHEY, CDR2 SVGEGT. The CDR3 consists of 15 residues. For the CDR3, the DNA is TGTGCCAGCAGGCACCCGGGCCTCGGAGGGGAGACCCAGTACTTC. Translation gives CASRHPGLGGETQYF.

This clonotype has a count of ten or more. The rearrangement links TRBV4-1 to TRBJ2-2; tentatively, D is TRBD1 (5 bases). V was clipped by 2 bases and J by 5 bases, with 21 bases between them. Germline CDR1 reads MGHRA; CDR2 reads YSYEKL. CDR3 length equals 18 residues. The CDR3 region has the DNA TGCGCCAGCAGCCAAACCCCTATTGACAGCCTGTTTACCGGGGAGCTGTTTTTT. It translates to CASSQTPIDSLFTGELFF.

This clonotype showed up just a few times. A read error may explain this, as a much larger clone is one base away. Here the CDR3 reads CASSFSATHRETQYF. In nucleotides, the CDR3 is TGTGCCAGCAGTTTTAGCGCGACACACCGAGAGACCCAGTACTTC. This chain links TRBV28 with TRBJ2-5; D might be TRBD2 (5 bases). Trimming stripped 3 bases from V and 4 bases from J, with 15 bases between. Germline V CDR1 and CDR2: MDHEN, SYDVKM. This CDR3 spans 15 amino acids.

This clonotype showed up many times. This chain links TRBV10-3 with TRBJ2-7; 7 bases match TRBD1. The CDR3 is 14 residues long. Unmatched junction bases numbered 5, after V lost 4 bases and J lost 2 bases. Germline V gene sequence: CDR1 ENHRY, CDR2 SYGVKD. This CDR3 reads CAISATTGTYEQYF. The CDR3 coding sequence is TGTGCCATCAGTGCGACGACAGGGACCTACGAGCAGTACTTC.

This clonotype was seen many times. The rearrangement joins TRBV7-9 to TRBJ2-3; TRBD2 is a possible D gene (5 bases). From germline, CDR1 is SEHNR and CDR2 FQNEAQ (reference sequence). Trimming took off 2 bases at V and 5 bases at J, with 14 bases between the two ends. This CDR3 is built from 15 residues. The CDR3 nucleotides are TGTGCCAGCAGCTTACTCACCTACGCGGGAGATACGCAGTATTTT. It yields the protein CASSLLTYAGDTQYF.

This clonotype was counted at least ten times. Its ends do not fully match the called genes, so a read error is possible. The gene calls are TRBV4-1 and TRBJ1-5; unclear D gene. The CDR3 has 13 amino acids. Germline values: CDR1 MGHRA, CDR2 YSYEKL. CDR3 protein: CASSQDSDQPQHF. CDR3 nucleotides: TGCGCCAGCAGCCAAGATTCCGATCAACCCCAGCATTTT.

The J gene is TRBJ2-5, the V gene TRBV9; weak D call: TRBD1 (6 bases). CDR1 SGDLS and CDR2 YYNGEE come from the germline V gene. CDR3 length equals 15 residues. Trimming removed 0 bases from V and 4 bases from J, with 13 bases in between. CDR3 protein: CASSVEGRGLETQYF. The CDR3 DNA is TGTGCCAGCAGCGTAGAAGGCAGGGGTTTAGAGACCCAGTACTTC.

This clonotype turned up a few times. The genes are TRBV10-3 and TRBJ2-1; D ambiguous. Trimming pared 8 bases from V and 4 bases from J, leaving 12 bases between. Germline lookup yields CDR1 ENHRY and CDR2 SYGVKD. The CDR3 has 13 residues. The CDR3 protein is CAIGVAVYNEQFF. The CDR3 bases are TGTGCCATCGGGGTCGCAGTTTACAATGAGCAGTTCTTC.

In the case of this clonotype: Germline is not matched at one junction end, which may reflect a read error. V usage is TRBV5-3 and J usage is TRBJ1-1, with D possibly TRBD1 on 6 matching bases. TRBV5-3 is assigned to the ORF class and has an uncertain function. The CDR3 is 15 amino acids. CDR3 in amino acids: CASSLGAGENTEAFF. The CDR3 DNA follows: TGTGCCAGCAGCTTGGGGGCAGGCGAGAACACTGAAGCTTTCTTT.

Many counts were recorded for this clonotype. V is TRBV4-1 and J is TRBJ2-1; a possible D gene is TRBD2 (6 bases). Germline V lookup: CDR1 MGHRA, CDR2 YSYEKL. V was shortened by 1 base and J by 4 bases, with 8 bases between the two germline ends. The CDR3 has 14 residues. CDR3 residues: CASSQGLGYNEQFF. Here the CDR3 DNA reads TGCGCCAGCAGCCAAGGACTAGGATACAATGAGCAGTTCTTC.

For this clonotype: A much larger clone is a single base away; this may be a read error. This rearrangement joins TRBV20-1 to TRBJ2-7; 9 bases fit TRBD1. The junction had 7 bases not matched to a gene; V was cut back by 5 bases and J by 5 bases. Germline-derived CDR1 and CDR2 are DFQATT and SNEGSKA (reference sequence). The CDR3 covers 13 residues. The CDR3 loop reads CSAEDRGSDEQYF. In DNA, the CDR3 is TGCAGTGCTGAGGACAGGGGATCCGACGAGCAGTACTTC.

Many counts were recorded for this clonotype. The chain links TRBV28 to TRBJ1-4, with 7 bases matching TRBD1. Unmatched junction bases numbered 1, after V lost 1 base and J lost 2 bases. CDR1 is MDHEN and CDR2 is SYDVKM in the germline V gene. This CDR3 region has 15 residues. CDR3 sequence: CASSLSGQTNEKLFF. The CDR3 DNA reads TGTGCCAGCAGTTTATCGGGACAGACTAATGAAAAACTGTTTTTT.

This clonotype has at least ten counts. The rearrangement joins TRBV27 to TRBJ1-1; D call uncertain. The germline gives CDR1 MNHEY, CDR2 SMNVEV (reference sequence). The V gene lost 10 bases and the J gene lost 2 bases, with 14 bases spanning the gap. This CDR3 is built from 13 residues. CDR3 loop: CATQLLSNTEAFF. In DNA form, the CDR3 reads TGTGCCACTCAACTACTGAGTAACACTGAAGCTTTCTTT.

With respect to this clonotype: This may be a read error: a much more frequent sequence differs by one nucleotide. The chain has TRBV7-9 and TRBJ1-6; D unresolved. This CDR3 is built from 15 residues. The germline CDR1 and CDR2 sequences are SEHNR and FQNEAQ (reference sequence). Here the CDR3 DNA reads TGTGCCTGCAGCTCAACATCAGATAATAATTCACCCCTCCACTTT. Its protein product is CACSSTSDNNSPLHF.

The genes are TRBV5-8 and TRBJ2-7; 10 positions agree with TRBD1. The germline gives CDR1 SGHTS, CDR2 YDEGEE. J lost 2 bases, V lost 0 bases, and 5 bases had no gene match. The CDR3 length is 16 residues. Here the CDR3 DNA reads TGTGCCAGCAGCTTGGAAGCGGGGACAGGGGCCTACGAGCAGTACTTC. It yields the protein CASSLEAGTGAYEQYF.

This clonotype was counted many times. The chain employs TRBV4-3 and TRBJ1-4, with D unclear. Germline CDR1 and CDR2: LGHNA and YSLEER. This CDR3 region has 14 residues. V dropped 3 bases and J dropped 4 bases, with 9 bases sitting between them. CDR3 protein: CASSQRRYNEKLFF. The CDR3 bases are TGCGCCAGCAGCCAGCGGAGATATAATGAAAAACTGTTTTTT.

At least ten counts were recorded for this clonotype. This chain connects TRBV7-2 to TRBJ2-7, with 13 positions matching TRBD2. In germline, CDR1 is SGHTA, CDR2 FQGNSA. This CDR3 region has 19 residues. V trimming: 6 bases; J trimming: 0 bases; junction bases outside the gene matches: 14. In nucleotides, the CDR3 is TGTGCCAGCAGTCCAGAGGGACCTTGGACTAGCGGGGGCTCCTACGAGCAGTACTTC. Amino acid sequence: CASSPEGPWTSGGSYEQYF.